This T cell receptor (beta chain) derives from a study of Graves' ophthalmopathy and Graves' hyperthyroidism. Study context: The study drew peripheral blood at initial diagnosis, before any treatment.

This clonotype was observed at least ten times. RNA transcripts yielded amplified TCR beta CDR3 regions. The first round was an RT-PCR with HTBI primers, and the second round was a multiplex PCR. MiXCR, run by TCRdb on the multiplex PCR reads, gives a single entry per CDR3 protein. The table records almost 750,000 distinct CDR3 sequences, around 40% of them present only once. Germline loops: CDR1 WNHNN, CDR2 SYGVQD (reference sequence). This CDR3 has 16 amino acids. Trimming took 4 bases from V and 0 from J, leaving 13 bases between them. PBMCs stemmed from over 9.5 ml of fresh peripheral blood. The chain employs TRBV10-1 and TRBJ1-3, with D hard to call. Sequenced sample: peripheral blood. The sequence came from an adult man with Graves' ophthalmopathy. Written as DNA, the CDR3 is TGCGCCAGCAGTGGAGGGCCGTCACTCTCTGGAAACACCATATATTTT. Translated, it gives CASSGGPSLSGNTIYF.